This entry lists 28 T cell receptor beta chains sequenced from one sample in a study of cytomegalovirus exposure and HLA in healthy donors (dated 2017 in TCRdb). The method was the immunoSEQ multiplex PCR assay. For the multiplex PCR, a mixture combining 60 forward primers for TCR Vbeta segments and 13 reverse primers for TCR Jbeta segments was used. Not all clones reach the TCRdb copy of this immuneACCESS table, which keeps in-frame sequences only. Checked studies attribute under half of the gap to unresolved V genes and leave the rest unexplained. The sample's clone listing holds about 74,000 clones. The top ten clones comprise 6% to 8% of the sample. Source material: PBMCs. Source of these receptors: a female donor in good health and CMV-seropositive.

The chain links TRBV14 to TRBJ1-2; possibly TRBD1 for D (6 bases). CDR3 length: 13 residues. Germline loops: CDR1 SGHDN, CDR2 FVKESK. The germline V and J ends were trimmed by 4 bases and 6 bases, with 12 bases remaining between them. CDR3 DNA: TGTGCCAGCAGCCCCACAGGGCCTCATGGCTACACCTTC. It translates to CASSPTGPHGYTF.

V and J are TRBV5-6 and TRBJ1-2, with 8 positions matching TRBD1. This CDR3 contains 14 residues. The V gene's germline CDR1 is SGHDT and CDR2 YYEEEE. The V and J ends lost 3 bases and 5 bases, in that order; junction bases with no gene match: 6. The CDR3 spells CASSSTGGDYGYTF. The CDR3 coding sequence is TGTGCCAGCAGCTCCACAGGGGGAGATTATGGCTACACCTTC.

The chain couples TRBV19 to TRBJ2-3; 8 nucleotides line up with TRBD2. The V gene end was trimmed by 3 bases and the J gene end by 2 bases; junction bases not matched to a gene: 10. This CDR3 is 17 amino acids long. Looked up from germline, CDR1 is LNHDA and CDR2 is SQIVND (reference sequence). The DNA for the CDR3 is TGTGCCAGTAGTATCCCCCGAGGACTAGCCAACACAGATACGCAGTATTTT. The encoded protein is CASSIPRGLANTDTQYF.

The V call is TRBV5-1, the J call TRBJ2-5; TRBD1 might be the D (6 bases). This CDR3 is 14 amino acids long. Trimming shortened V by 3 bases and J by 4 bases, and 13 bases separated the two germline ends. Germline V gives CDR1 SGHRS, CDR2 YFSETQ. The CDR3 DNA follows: TGCGCCAGCAGCTCTAGGGTGGGGGCAGAGACCCAGTACTTC. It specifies CASSSRVGAETQYF.

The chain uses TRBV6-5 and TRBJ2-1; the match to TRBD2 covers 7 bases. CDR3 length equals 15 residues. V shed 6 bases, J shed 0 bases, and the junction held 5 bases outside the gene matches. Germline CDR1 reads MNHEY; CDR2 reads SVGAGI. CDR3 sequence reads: CASRTSFSSYNEQFF. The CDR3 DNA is TGTGCCAGCAGGACTAGCTTCAGCTCCTACAATGAGCAGTTCTTC.

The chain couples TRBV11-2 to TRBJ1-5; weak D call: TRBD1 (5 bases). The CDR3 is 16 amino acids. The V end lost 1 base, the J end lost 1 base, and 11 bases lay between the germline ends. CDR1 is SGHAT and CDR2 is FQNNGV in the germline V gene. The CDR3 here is CASSLGGVVSNQPQHF. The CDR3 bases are TGTGCCAGCAGCTTAGGGGGGGTTGTCAGCAATCAGCCCCAGCATTTT.

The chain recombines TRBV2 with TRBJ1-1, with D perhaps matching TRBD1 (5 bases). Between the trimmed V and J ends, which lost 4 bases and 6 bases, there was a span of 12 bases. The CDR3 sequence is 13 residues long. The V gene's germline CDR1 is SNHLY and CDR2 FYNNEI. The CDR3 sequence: CASSAETVAEAFF. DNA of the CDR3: TGTGCCAGCAGTGCCGAGACAGTTGCTGAAGCTTTCTTT.

The CDR3 spells CASSIGRGVPDTQYF. The CDR3 DNA follows: TGTGCCAGTAGTATAGGGCGGGGGGTCCCAGATACGCAGTATTTT. The genes are TRBV19 and TRBJ2-3, with 8 positions matching TRBD2. The germline gives CDR1 LNHDA, CDR2 SQIVND (reference sequence). This CDR3 spans 15 amino acids. V lost 1 base to trimming and J lost 4 bases; unmatched junction nucleotides: 4.

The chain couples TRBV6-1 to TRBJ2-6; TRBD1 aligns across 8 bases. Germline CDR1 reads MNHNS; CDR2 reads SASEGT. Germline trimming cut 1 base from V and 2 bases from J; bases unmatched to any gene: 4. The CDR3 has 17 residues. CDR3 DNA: TGTGCCAGCAGTGAAGGGCAGGGGGCGCCTGGGGCCAACGTCCTGACTTTC. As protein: CASSEGQGAPGANVLTF.

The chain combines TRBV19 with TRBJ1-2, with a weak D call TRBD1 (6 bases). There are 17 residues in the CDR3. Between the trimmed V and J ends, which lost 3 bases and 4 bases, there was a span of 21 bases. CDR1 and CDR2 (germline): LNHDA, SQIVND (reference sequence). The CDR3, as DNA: TGTGCCAGTAGTATCTCCCCCCGCAGGGGCAGACTCTATGGCTACACCTTC. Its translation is CASSISPRRGRLYGYTF.

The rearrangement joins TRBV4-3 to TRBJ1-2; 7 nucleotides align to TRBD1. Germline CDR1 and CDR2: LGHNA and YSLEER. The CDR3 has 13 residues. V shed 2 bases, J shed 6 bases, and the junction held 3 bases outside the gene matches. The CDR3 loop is CASSQRQGHGYTF. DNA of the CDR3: TGCGCCAGCAGCCAAAGACAGGGCCATGGCTACACCTTC.

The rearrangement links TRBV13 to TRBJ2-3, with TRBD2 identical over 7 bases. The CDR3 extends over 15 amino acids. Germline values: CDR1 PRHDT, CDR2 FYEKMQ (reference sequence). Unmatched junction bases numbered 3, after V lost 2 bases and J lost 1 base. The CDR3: CASSLHLAGTDTQYF. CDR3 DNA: TGTGCCAGCAGCTTACATCTAGCGGGCACAGATACGCAGTATTTT.

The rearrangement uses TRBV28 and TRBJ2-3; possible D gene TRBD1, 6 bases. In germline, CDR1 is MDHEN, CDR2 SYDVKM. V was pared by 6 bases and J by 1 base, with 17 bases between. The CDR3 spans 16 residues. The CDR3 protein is CASSQTAGAGTDTQYF. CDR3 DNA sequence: TGTGCCAGCAGCCAGACGGCAGGGGCTGGCACAGATACGCAGTATTTT.

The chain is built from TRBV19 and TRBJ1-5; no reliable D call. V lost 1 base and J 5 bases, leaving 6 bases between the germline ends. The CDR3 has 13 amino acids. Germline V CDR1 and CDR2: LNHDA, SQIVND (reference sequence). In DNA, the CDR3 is TGTGCCAGTAGTATAGCGAGGGATCAGCCCCAGCATTTT. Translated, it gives CASSIARDQPQHF.

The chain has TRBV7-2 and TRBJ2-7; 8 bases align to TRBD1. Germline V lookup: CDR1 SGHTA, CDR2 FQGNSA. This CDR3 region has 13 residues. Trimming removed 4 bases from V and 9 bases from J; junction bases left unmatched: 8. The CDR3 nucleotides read TGTGCCAGCAGCTCGGGACAGGTTCTGGGGCAGTACTTC. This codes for CASSSGQVLGQYF.

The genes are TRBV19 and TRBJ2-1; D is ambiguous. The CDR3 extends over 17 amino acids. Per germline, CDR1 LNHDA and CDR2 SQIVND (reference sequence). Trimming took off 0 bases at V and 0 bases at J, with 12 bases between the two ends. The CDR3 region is CASSIDPHSSSYNEQFF. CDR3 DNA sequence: TGTGCCAGTAGTATAGACCCTCACTCGAGCTCCTACAATGAGCAGTTCTTC. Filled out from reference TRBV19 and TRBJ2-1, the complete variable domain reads DGGITQSPKYLFRKEGQNVTLSCEQNLNHDAMYWYRQDPGQGLRLIYYSQIVNDFQKGDIAEGYSVSREKKESFPLTVTSAQKNPTAFYLCASSIDPHSSSYNEQFFGPGTRLTVL.

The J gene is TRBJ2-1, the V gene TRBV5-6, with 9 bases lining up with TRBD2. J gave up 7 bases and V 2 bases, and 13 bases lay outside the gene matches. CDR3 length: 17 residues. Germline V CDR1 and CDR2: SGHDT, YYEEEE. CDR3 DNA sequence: TGTGCCAGCAGCTTTGTTAGTCCCAGGACTAGCGAGAATGAGCAGTTCTTC. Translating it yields CASSFVSPRTSENEQFF.

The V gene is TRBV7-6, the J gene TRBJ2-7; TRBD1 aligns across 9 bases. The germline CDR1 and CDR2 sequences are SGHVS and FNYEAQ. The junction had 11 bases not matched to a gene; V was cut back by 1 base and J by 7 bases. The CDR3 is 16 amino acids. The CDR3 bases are TGTGCCAGCAGCTTAGGTTACAGGACAGGGGAAGGTGAGCAGTACTTC. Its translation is CASSLGYRTGEGEQYF.

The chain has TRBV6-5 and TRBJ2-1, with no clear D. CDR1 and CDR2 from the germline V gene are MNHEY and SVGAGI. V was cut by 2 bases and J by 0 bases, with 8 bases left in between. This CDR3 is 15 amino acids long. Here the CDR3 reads CASSYTYSSYNEQFF. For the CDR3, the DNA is TGTGCCAGCAGTTACACGTATAGCTCCTACAATGAGCAGTTCTTC.

This CDR3 is CSVEDRLLGYEQYF. CDR3 nucleotide sequence: TGCAGCGTCGAGGACAGGCTGTTGGGGTACGAGCAGTACTTC. V is TRBV29-1 and J is TRBJ2-7; 7 nucleotides align to TRBD1. Per the germline V gene, CDR1 is SQVTM and CDR2 is ANQGSEA. This CDR3 comprises 14 residues. V gave up 6 bases and J gave up 4 bases; unmatched junction bases: 12.

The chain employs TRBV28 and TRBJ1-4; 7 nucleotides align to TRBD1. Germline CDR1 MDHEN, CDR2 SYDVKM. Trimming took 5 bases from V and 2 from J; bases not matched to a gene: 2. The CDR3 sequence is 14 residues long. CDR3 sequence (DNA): TGTGCCAGCAGTACGACAGGGACTAATGAAAAACTGTTTTTT. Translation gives CASSTTGTNEKLFF.

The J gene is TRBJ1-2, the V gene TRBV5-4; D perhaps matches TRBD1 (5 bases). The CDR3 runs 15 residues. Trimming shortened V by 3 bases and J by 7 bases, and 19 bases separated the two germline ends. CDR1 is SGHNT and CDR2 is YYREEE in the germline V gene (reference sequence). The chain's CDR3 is CASSWGPDGVGGYTF. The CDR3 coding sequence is TGTGCCAGCAGCTGGGGCCCCGACGGCGTGGGTGGCTACACCTTC.

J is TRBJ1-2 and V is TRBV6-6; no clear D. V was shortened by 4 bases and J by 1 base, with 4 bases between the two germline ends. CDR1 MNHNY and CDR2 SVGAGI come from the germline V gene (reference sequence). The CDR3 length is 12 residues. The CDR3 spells CASSFSNYGYTF. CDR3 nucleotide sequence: TGTGCCAGCAGTTTCAGTAACTATGGCTACACCTTC.

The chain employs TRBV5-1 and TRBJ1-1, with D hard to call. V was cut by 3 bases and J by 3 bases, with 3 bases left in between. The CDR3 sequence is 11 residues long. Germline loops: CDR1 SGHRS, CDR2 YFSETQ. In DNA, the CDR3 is TGCGCCAGCAGCTCATACACTGAAGCTTTCTTT. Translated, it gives CASSSYTEAFF.

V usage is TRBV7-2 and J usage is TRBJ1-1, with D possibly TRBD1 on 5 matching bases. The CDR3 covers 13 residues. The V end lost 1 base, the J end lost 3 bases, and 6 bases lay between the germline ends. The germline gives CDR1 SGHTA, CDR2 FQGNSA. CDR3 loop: CASSLGTYTEAFF. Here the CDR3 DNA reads TGTGCCAGCAGCTTAGGGACATACACTGAAGCTTTCTTT.

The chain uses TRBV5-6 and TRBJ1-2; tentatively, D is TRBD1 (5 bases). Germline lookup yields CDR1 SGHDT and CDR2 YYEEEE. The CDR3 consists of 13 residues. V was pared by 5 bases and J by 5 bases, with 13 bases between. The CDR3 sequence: CASSSQGRYGYTF. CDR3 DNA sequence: TGTGCCAGCAGTTCGCAGGGTCGGTATGGCTACACCTTC.

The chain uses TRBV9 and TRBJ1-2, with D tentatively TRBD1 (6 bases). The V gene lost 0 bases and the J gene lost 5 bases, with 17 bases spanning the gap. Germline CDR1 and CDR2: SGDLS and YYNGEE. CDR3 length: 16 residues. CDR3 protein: CASSVERGGTNYGYTF. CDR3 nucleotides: TGTGCCAGCAGCGTAGAGCGAGGTGGGACAAATTATGGCTACACCTTC. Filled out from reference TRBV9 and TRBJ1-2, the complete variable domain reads DSGVTQTPKHLITATGQRVTLRCSPRSGDLSVYWYQQSLDQGLQFLIQYYNGEERAKGNILERFSAQQFPDLHSELNLSSLELGDSALYFCASSVERGGTNYGYTFGSGTRLTVV.

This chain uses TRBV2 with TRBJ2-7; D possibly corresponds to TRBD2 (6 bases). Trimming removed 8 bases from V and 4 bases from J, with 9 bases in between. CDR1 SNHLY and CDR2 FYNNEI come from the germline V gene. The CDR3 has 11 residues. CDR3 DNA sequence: TGTGCCAGCGAGGGGAGGTACGAGCAGTACTTC. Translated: CASEGRYEQYF.